This passage covers 3 T cell receptor beta chains from one sample sequenced in a study of cytomegalovirus exposure and HLA in healthy donors. The PCR employed 60 Vbeta primers together with 13 Jbeta primers. Profiling relied on immunoSEQ multiplex PCR, and the TCRdb table lists in-frame clones only, not all of them. This repertoire comprises some 75,000 clones; its ten largest clones make up about 4.9%. The material sequenced was PBMCs. Receptor source: a man aged 35 to 55 in good health and CMV-seronegative.

This chain connects TRBV5-8 to TRBJ1-1; D may be TRBD1 (5 bases). Trimming removed 0 bases at V and 1 base at J, with 16 bases between. This CDR3 is 17 amino acids long. Looked up from germline, CDR1 is SGHTS and CDR2 is YDEGEE. CDR3 nucleotides: TGTGCCAGCAGCTTGGGGGTCGGGGGTCTGGGGAACACTGAAGCTTTCTTT. Protein: CASSLGVGGLGNTEAFF. The full variable domain, completed using reference TRBV5-8 and TRBJ1-1, is EAGVTQSPTHLIKTRGQQATLRCSPISGHTSVYWYQQALGLGLQFLLWYDEGEERNRGNFPPRFSGRQFPNYSSELNVNALELEDSALYLCASSLGVGGLGNTEAFFGQGTRLTVV.

The gene calls are TRBV19 and TRBJ1-5; TRBD1 agrees at 8 bases. V was pared by 7 bases and J by 2 bases, with 7 bases of the junction left unmatched. The CDR3 sequence is 15 residues long. The V gene's germline CDR1 is LNHDA and CDR2 SQIVND (reference sequence). In DNA form, the CDR3 reads TGTGCCAGTATTACGACAGGGGAGGGCAATCAGCCCCAGCATTTT. Translated: CASITTGEGNQPQHF.

The V call is TRBV27, the J call TRBJ2-7, with D possibly TRBD2 on 5 matching bases. From germline, CDR1 is MNHEY and CDR2 SMNVEV (reference sequence). This CDR3 has 11 residues. V was clipped by 8 bases and J by 1 base, with 6 bases between them. The CDR3 region has the DNA TGTGCCAGCGGACTTTCCTACGAGCAGTACTTC. Amino acid sequence: CASGLSYEQYF.